This T cell receptor (beta chain) derives from a study of regulatory T cells in long-lasting Graves disease. The time point was: persistent/refractory GD, antithyroid drugs over 5 years with positive TRAb. Following extraction of RNA from PBMCs, that RNA was used to make the TCR library. Graves' disease diagnoses followed American Thyroid Association guidelines. Study-wide results and limits: TRBV28 was favored in persistent disease, as were TRBJ1-2 and TRBJ2-5.

Construction of the TCR beta libraries employed iRepertoire HTBI primers in conjunction with Arm-PCR of CDR3 regions. MiXCR, run by TCRdb on the multiplex PCR reads, gives a single entry per CDR3 protein. The sample has 450,000 or so distinct CDR3 sequences, under 25% seen once. Germline loops: CDR1 MNHEY, CDR2 SMNVEV (reference sequence). This CDR3 comprises 13 residues. Germline trimming cut 8 bases from V and 7 bases from J; bases unmatched to any gene: 9. This clonotype has ten or more counts. Its specificity is not known. The specimen was peripheral blood mononuclear cells (PBMCs), collected when the disease was refractory, from a patient treated with antithyroid drugs. The chain combines TRBV27 with TRBJ1-2; 8 bases are shared with TRBD1. The receptor was isolated from a female donor with Graves disease. In nucleotides, the CDR3 is TGTGCCAGCTCGAAGGACAGGGTGGTTGGCTACACCTTC. This translates into CASSKDRVVGYTF.